The rows below give T cell receptor beta chains drawn from one sample of a study of T cells after yellow fever vaccination. MiXCR, run by TCRdb on the 5' RACE reads, gives a single entry per CDR3 protein. Found here are around 120,000 distinct CDR3 sequences, 5.5% to 8% of them singletons; the top ten hold 2.5% to 3.5%. The sample in question was CD4+ T cells sorted from PBMCs, obtained approximately 47 days after the first yellow fever vaccination. These receptors were taken from a man in his late teens or twenties who received the YFV17D yellow fever vaccine. CDR3s include the opening cysteine and the closing phenylalanine or tryptophan. The D gene is left open where the match is weak. Clone sizes are given selectively: once, few, many, or a class where the clone is expanded.

d_gene,v_gene,abundance,j_gene,CDR3nt,CDR3aa
-,TRBV4-3,few,TRBJ1-5,TGCGCCAGCAGCCAAGATAACAGTCAGCCCCAGCATTTT,CASSQDNSQPQHF
-,TRBV20-1,many,TRBJ2-5,TGCAGTGCTAGAGATCTTTCGGAGACCCAGTACTTC,CSARDLSETQYF
TRBD1,TRBV20-1,few,TRBJ1-5,TGCAGTGCTTCACCGGGACAGGGGTACGTTCAGCCCCAGCATTTT,CSASPGQGYVQPQHF
-,TRBV20-1,many,TRBJ2-3,TGCAGTGCTAGGCCGCCCAGGGGCACAGATACGCAGTATTTT,CSARPPRGTDTQYF
-,TRBV20-1,many,TRBJ2-5,TGCAGTGTTGTAGCGGTGGGGGGGACCCAGTACTTC,CSVVAVGGTQYF
-,TRBV24-1,many,TRBJ2-1,TGTGCCACCGAAGAGGGCCGTGAGCAGTTCTTC,CATEEGREQFF
-,TRBV4-2,-,TRBJ1-5,TGTGCCAGCAGCCAAGTGAGGGGGGGCAATCAGCCCCAGCATTTT,CASSQVRGGNQPQHF
-,TRBV9,many,TRBJ2-5,TGTGCCAGCAGCGGTGCGGGGCCCACGTACCAAGAGACCCAGTACTTC,CASSGAGPTYQETQYF
TRBD1,TRBV7-2,many,TRBJ1-5,TGTGCCAGCAGCCCCCGACAGGGGCGTCAGCCCCAGCATTTT,CASSPRQGRQPQHF
TRBD1,TRBV10-3,many,TRBJ1-1,TGTGCCATCAGTGAGGGGACAGGGGGCGTCACTGAAGCTTTCTTT,CAISEGTGGVTEAFF
TRBD1,TRBV10-3,many,TRBJ1-2,TGTGCCACCGAGGACAGGGGCGATGGCTACACCTTC,CATEDRGDGYTF
-,TRBV7-3,many,TRBJ2-3,TGTGCCAGCAGCTTACAGCGGGCCACAGATACGCAGTATTTT,CASSLQRATDTQYF
TRBD2,TRBV19,many,TRBJ2-2,TGTGCCAGTAGTACCCCCCTAGCGGGGGCTTGGGACACCGGGGAGCTGTTTTTT,CASSTPLAGAWDTGELFF
-,TRBV7-2,many,TRBJ2-6,TGTGCCAGCAGCTTAGATGGGAGCTCTGGGGCCAACGTCCTGACTTTC,CASSLDGSSGANVLTF
TRBD1,TRBV6-1,many,TRBJ2-7,TGTGCCAGCAGTCTCCGGACAGGGGGCGGCTACGAGCAGTACTTC,CASSLRTGGGYEQYF
-,TRBV7-2,few,TRBJ1-1,TGTGCCAGCAGCTTAGCGAAACCGAACACTGAAGCTTTCTTT,CASSLAKPNTEAFF
TRBD2,TRBV25-1,many,TRBJ2-7,TGTGCCAGCAGAGGCTCAGGGACTAGCGTAGCCTACGAGCAGTACTTC,CASRGSGTSVAYEQYF